The entry below gives a single T cell receptor (beta chain) sequence along with its context. What it recognizes is unknown. This sample stems from a study of T cell repertoires in cytomegalovirus infection. Across the study: It was recently identified HLA-C-restricted and well-studied HLA-B-restricted CMV epitopes that the study used. Public TCR beta signatures provided an indication of both CMV infection and a matching HLA type. The study, taken as a whole, reports: Carriers of CMV plus the relevant HLA were identified by cumulative public TCR beta family frequency. HLA-C-restricted CMV clonotypes gave the most frequent clonotype in two of eight donors.

Germline V lookup: CDR1 SGHNT, CDR2 YYREEE (reference sequence). This CDR3 has 12 residues. Trimming stripped 6 bases from V and 10 bases from J, with 16 bases between. TCRdb used MiXCR to reprocess the reads, holding one entry per CDR3 protein. The table has approximately 910,000 distinct CDR3 sequences, less than 35% seen once. The chain links TRBV5-4 to TRBJ1-1; D may be TRBD1 (5 bases). Specimen: cultured CD8+ T cells from PBMCs, collected from culture after CMV antigen stimulation. This receptor was taken from a human donor in good health (CMV status not recorded). Some clones in this sample may be carry-over from other donors' samples. The CDR3 loop is CASKGRELRAFF. For the CDR3, the DNA is TGTGCCAGCAAAGGCAGGGAGCTTAGAGCTTTCTTT.